A single sample is the source of the 3 T cell receptor beta chains below, sequenced in a study of tissue T cells after allogeneic stem cell transplantation. As to time point: mouse harvest day 14 after allogeneic transplant. Tail vein injection delivered 10^7 T-cell-depleted bone marrow cells and 10^6 splenic CD5+ T cells. Assay: immunoSEQ multiplex PCR; the TCRdb copy retains only in-frame clones and omits some. The profile shows 1,200 or so clones, under 55% of them singletons. Input material: liver tissue. These receptors were taken from a female BALB/c mouse given C57BL/6 T cells with graft-versus-host disease after an allogeneic hematopoietic cell transplant.

This clone has only a few counts. Mouse names are used for the genes. The CDR3 extends 1 residue past the end of the read, so its final part is completed from the germline J gene. The chain links TRBV12-2 to TRBJ2-7; 14 nucleotides agree with TRBD2. The CDR3 consists of 14 residues. J gave up 6 bases and V 2 bases, and 2 bases lay outside the gene matches. Germline CDR1 SGHLS, CDR2 HYDKME. The CDR3 bases that were read are TGTGCCAGCTCTCCGGGACTGGGGGGGCGTGAACAGTAC. Translating gives CASSPGLGGREQY. The CDR3, in full, reads CASSPGLGGREQYF.

To note about this clone: The genes and germline here are from mouse. Read data end 1 residue before the CDR3 end; the end is taken from the germline J gene. The rearrangement links TRBV26 to TRBJ1-4, with D hard to call. V lost 0 bases and J 0 bases, leaving 5 bases between the germline ends. Per germline, CDR1 KGHPV and CDR2 FQNQEV (reference sequence). CDR3 size: 15 residues. Partial CDR3 DNA: TGTGCCAGCAGTCTGTCGGGTTTTTCCAACGAAAGATTATTT. This sequence encodes CASSLSGFSNERLF. Given in full, the CDR3 is CASSLSGFSNERLFF.

With respect to this clone: The listed genes are named as in mouse. The read is 1 residue too short to cover the CDR3 end, so that end is filled in from the germline J gene. The chain joins TRBV23 to TRBJ1-4; the DNA was not used to check the table's D call, TRBD1. The germline V gene has CDR1 KGHTA and CDR2 FQNQQP. The CDR3 length is 12 residues. The CDR3 loop is CSSRQGHERLFF. The CDR3 DNA, read in part, is TGCTCCAGCAGACAGGGGCACGAAAGATTATTT. The whole variable domain, filled in from reference TRBV23 and TRBJ1-4, reads DAAVTQKPRYLIKMKGQEAEMKCIPEKGHTAVFWYQQKQSKELKFLIYFQNQQPLDQIDMVKERFSAVCPSSSLCSLGIRTCEAEDSALYLCSSRQGHERLFFGHGTKLSVL.